These 19 T cell receptor beta chains came from one sample sequenced in a study of cytomegalovirus exposure and HLA in healthy donors. The PCR employed 60 Vbeta primers together with 13 Jbeta primers. Repertoires were generated with immunoSEQ multiplex PCR, while TCRdb's copy carries only in-frame clones and drops some. The table shows fewer than 150,000 clones, with around four fifths occurring only once. Sequencing input: PBMCs. The receptors come from a woman aged 35 to 49 in good health and CMV-seronegative.

V usage is TRBV11-2 and J usage is TRBJ2-3, with D uncertain. Trimming cost V 3 bases and J 0 bases, with 10 bases left between them. CDR3 length: 15 residues. Germline lookup yields CDR1 SGHAT and CDR2 FQNNGV. CDR3 coding DNA: TGTGCCAGCAGCTTTTGGAGAGATAGCACAGATACGCAGTATTTT. Translating it yields CASSFWRDSTDTQYF.

The chain combines TRBV19 with TRBJ2-7, with D possibly matching TRBD1 (6 bases). The V and J ends lost 3 bases and 0 bases respectively, with 9 bases between them. Per germline, CDR1 LNHDA and CDR2 SQIVND (reference sequence). This CDR3 has 14 amino acids. The CDR3 bases are TGTGCCAGTAGTATCCGGGACAACTCCTACGAGCAGTACTTC. Translation gives CASSIRDNSYEQYF.

This chain uses TRBV19 with TRBJ2-4, with TRBD1 as a possible D gene (6 bases). Germline V lookup: CDR1 LNHDA, CDR2 SQIVND (reference sequence). The CDR3 is made up of 13 amino acids. The V end lost 4 bases, the J end lost 6 bases, and 10 bases lay between the germline ends. The CDR3 reads CASSRDMGNIQYF. The CDR3 DNA reads as TGTGCCAGTAGTAGGGACATGGGAAACATTCAGTACTTC.

This chain links TRBV9 with TRBJ2-7, with TRBD1 matching over 10 bases. This CDR3 comprises 14 residues. Unmatched junction bases numbered 7, after V lost 5 bases and J lost 5 bases. Germline CDR1 and CDR2: SGDLS and YYNGEE. In nucleotides, the CDR3 is TGTGCCAGCAGTTTCACCGGGACAGGGGACGAGCAGTACTTC. Translating gives CASSFTGTGDEQYF.

V and J are TRBV18 and TRBJ2-7; tentatively, D is TRBD2 (6 bases). Trimming took 3 bases from V and 7 from J, leaving 16 bases between them. This CDR3 is 14 amino acids long. Germline CDR1 KGHSH, CDR2 LQKENI. CDR3 coding DNA: TGTGCCAGCTCACCCGGGACTGCCTTAGGGGAGCAGTACTTC. It translates to CASSPGTALGEQYF.

This chain uses TRBV19 with TRBJ1-4; TRBD1 aligns across 7 bases. The trim removed 7 bases at V and 0 bases at J, leaving 8 bases unmatched. Germline lookup yields CDR1 LNHDA and CDR2 SQIVND (reference sequence). The CDR3 loop spans 16 amino acids. The CDR3 protein is CASTRTGTPTNEKLFF. CDR3 coding DNA: TGTGCCAGTACGCGGACAGGAACACCAACTAATGAAAAACTGTTTTTT. Together with reference TRBV19 and TRBJ1-4, the CDR3 gives the full variable domain: DGGITQSPKYLFRKEGQNVTLSCEQNLNHDAMYWYRQDPGQGLRLIYYSQIVNDFQKGDIAEGYSVSREKKESFPLTVTSAQKNPTAFYLCASTRTGTPTNEKLFFGSGTQLSVL.

This chain uses TRBV28 with TRBJ1-2, with no clear D. The germline V and J ends were trimmed by 2 bases and 0 bases, with 10 bases remaining between them. The germline gives CDR1 MDHEN, CDR2 SYDVKM. This CDR3 spans 15 amino acids. CDR3 region: CASSLTAGPNYGYTF. The DNA for the CDR3 is TGTGCCAGCAGTTTAACGGCAGGCCCTAACTATGGCTACACCTTC.

The rearrangement joins TRBV11-2 to TRBJ2-3, with 7 bases identical to TRBD2. The CDR3 has 17 residues. J gave up 2 bases and V 5 bases, and 13 bases lay outside the gene matches. Germline CDR1 and CDR2: SGHAT and FQNNGV. CDR3 nucleotide sequence: TGTGCCAGCAGCGACCAACCTAGCGGAGACCCCACAGATACGCAGTATTTT. This translates into CASSDQPSGDPTDTQYF.

In the case of this clone: The junction differs from germline at one of its ends, possibly a read error. The rearrangement links TRBV7-7 to TRBJ2-1; 8 bases fit TRBD2. The CDR3 has 16 residues. CDR1 SSHAT and CDR2 FNYEAQ come from the germline V gene (reference sequence). The CDR3 sequence: CASSQVAGSSYNEQFF. CDR3 coding DNA: TGTGCTAGCAGCCAGGTAGCGGGAAGCTCCTACAATGAGCAGTTCTTC.

In this sample, this clone turned up once. CDR3 region: CASSDGQGRVNTEAFF. The CDR3 DNA reads TGTGCCAGCAGTGACGGACAGGGGCGAGTGAACACTGAAGCTTTCTTT. The chain joins TRBV2 to TRBJ1-1, with TRBD1 matching over 9 bases. Looked up from germline, CDR1 is SNHLY and CDR2 is FYNNEI. Trimming took 3 bases from V and 0 from J; bases not matched to a gene: 5. CDR3 length: 16 residues.

The chain is built from TRBV7-2 and TRBJ1-2; a possible D gene is TRBD1 (6 bases). The germline V gene encodes CDR1 SGHTA and CDR2 FQGNSA. This CDR3 region has 14 residues. V lost 5 bases to trimming and J lost 5 bases, with 15 bases between them. The CDR3 DNA sequence: TGTGCCAGCAGCCCATGGACAGCACCTTATGGCTACACCTTC. Translating gives CASSPWTAPYGYTF.

J is TRBJ1-1 and V is TRBV19; possibly TRBD1 for D (5 bases). With 5 bases removed from V and 6 bases from J, the gap between germline ends came to 22 bases. CDR1 is LNHDA, CDR2 SQIVND, per germline (reference sequence). The CDR3 is 16 residues long. The CDR3 reads CASSPNSARVRSEAFF. CDR3 sequence (DNA): TGTGCCAGTAGTCCTAACTCCGCCAGGGTGAGGTCTGAAGCTTTCTTT. Variable domain in full (rest from reference TRBV19 and TRBJ1-1): DGGITQSPKYLFRKEGQNVTLSCEQNLNHDAMYWYRQDPGQGLRLIYYSQIVNDFQKGDIAEGYSVSREKKESFPLTVTSAQKNPTAFYLCASSPNSARVRSEAFFGQGTRLTVV.

The chain uses TRBV19 and TRBJ1-1; weak D call: TRBD1 (5 bases). Trimming pared 6 bases from V and 5 bases from J, leaving 19 bases between. The length of the CDR3 is 15 residues. In germline, CDR1 is LNHDA, CDR2 SQIVND (reference sequence). DNA for the CDR3: TGTGCCAGTAGCCCAACGGGGAGGGGTTGGACTGAAGCTTTCTTT. As protein: CASSPTGRGWTEAFF.

This clone was counted a few times. One junction end does not reproduce the germline sequence, and a read error may be involved. The chain couples TRBV7-9 to TRBJ1-2; 7 bases fit TRBD1. Germline CDR1 reads SEHNR; CDR2 reads FQNEAQ (reference sequence). This CDR3 spans 16 amino acids. The CDR3 protein is CSSSLGGHSANYGYTF. In nucleotides, the CDR3 is TGTTCCAGCAGCTTAGGGGGCCACAGTGCTAACTATGGCTACACCTTC.

This clone was found once. The V call is TRBV23-1, the J call TRBJ1-1; D might be TRBD1 (5 bases). TRBV23-1 is annotated as an ORF whose role is uncertain. V dropped 8 bases and J dropped 3 bases, with 13 bases sitting between them. This CDR3 spans 13 amino acids. In nucleotides, the CDR3 is TGCGCCAGCCAATCTACAGGATACACTGAAGCTTTCTTT. This sequence encodes CASQSTGYTEAFF.

V usage is TRBV7-2 and J usage is TRBJ1-6; 8 nucleotides agree with TRBD1. The germline V gene encodes CDR1 SGHTA and CDR2 FQGNSA. The CDR3 spans 15 residues. V trimming: 6 bases; J trimming: 2 bases; junction bases outside the gene matches: 3. The DNA of the CDR3 is TGTGCCAGCAGGACGGACAGGGCCTATAATTCACCCCTCCACTTT. Protein product: CASRTDRAYNSPLHF.

The V gene is TRBV19, the J gene TRBJ2-7; TRBD1 matches 10 bases. In germline, CDR1 is LNHDA, CDR2 SQIVND (reference sequence). This CDR3 region has 16 residues. V lost 3 bases and J lost 3; bases outside the gene matches: 8. The CDR3 is CASSISGTGALYEQYF. In DNA form, the CDR3 reads TGTGCCAGTAGTATCTCAGGGACAGGGGCCCTCTACGAGCAGTACTTC.

The V call is TRBV4-3, the J call TRBJ1-6; 8 positions agree with TRBD1. The CDR3 length is 17 residues. J gave up 3 bases and V 3 bases, and 7 bases lay outside the gene matches. Germline CDR1 LGHNA, CDR2 YSLEER. The CDR3: CASSQARGLLYNSPLHF. CDR3 coding DNA: TGCGCCAGCAGCCAGGCCAGGGGGCTCCTCTATAATTCACCCCTCCACTTT.

V and J are TRBV7-9 and TRBJ2-1; 9 nucleotides agree with TRBD2. V was clipped by 5 bases and J by 6 bases; unmatched bases: 8. The CDR3 totals 15 residues. CDR1 is SEHNR, CDR2 FQNEAQ, per germline (reference sequence). The CDR3 coding sequence is TGTGCCAGCAGCCTTTTAGCGGGAGCCTCCAATGAGCAGTTCTTC. Its protein is CASSLLAGASNEQFF.